The 27 T cell receptor beta chains in this list originate from one sample, sequenced in a study of PD-1 blockade in classical Hodgkin lymphoma. Here immunoSEQ multiplex PCR was the method, and the copy in TCRdb shows in-frame clones only, minus some. The data contain approximately 34,000 clones, around 82% of them singletons. Each patient's relapse followed autologous stem cell transplantation, and brentuximab vedotin exposure varied. The specimen comprised peripheral blood mononuclear cells (PBMCs), sampled at baseline. These receptors were collected from a human donor with classical Hodgkin lymphoma.

This clone was detected a few times. The chain joins TRBV9 to TRBJ1-2; D is undetermined. The CDR3 contains 15 residues. The germline CDR1 and CDR2 sequences are SGDLS and YYNGEE. V was shortened by 4 bases and J by 7 bases, with 20 bases between the two germline ends. In DNA form, the CDR3 reads TGTGCCAGCAGCCCTGGCCAGGTACGCGTAGGTGGCTACACCTTC. Its translation is CASSPGQVRVGGYTF.

This chain's CDR3 is CASSPRGIYEQYF. CDR3 DNA: TGTGCCAGCTCACCAAGAGGGATCTACGAGCAGTACTTC. The genes are TRBV18 and TRBJ2-7, with D possibly matching TRBD2 (5 bases). The CDR3 covers 13 residues. CDR1 is KGHSH, CDR2 LQKENI, per germline. Trimming left V 2 bases short and J 3 bases short, with 8 bases between.

The chain is built from TRBV9 and TRBJ2-4, with D unresolved. The CDR3 spans 13 residues. V dropped 0 bases and J dropped 9 bases, with 10 bases sitting between them. Germline V gene sequence: CDR1 SGDLS, CDR2 YYNGEE. The CDR3 is CASSVEESGIQYF. CDR3 DNA: TGTGCCAGCAGCGTAGAGGAATCCGGCATTCAGTACTTC. Full variable domain (remainder filled in from reference TRBV9 and TRBJ2-4): DSGVTQTPKHLITATGQRVTLRCSPRSGDLSVYWYQQSLDQGLQFLIQYYNGEERAKGNILERFSAQQFPDLHSELNLSSLELGDSALYFCASSVEESGIQYFGAGTRLSVL.

The chain employs TRBV28 and TRBJ1-2; D may be TRBD1 (5 bases). Germline-derived CDR1 and CDR2 are MDHEN and SYDVKM. V gave up 6 bases and J gave up 4 bases, with 12 bases separating them. The CDR3 sequence is 13 residues long. The CDR3 DNA follows: TGTGCCAGCAGAGAGGGGACGGTCTATGGCTACACCTTC. Translating it yields CASREGTVYGYTF.

This clone was found a few times. The V and J genes are TRBV6-1 and TRBJ1-5; D is ambiguous. CDR1 and CDR2 from the germline V gene are MNHNS and SASEGT. With 1 base removed from V and 7 bases from J, the gap between germline ends came to 11 bases. CDR3 length: 14 amino acids. CDR3 region: CASSEVSPKQPQHF. For the CDR3, the DNA is TGTGCCAGCAGTGAAGTGAGTCCCAAGCAGCCCCAGCATTTT.

The rearrangement links TRBV4-3 to TRBJ2-3; TRBD1 might be the D (6 bases). The CDR3 spans 17 residues. Germline loops: CDR1 LGHNA, CDR2 YSLEER. The V end was cut by 0 bases, the J end by 3 bases, with 16 bases between. Here the CDR3 reads CASSQDRDTSGTDTQYF. CDR3 DNA sequence: TGCGCCAGCAGCCAAGATCGGGACACCTCAGGGACAGATACGCAGTATTTT.

This sequence joins TRBV11-2 and TRBJ2-1, with D tentatively TRBD1 or TRBD2 (5 bases each). Trimming shortened V by 4 bases and J by 9 bases, and 19 bases separated the two germline ends. CDR1 SGHAT and CDR2 FQNNGV come from the germline V gene. The CDR3 loop spans 15 amino acids. The CDR3 protein is CASSSPGRQLFEQFF. CDR3 coding DNA: TGTGCCAGCAGCTCTCCGGGACGGCAATTATTTGAGCAGTTCTTC.

This clone was seen a few times. The chain is built from TRBV9 and TRBJ2-1; TRBD2 matches 10 bases. In germline, CDR1 is SGDLS, CDR2 YYNGEE. The CDR3 is 14 amino acids. V shed 4 bases, J shed 12 bases, and the junction held 10 bases outside the gene matches. CDR3 amino acids: CASSSRSLAGAQFF. Here the CDR3 DNA reads TGTGCCAGCAGCTCACGATCTCTAGCGGGGGCGCAGTTCTTC.

The rearrangement joins TRBV19 to TRBJ2-5; TRBD1 agrees at 9 bases. In germline, CDR1 is LNHDA, CDR2 SQIVND (reference sequence). The V segment lost 1 base and the J segment 4 bases; nucleotides outside the gene matches: 4. The CDR3 runs 15 residues. CDR3 nucleotides: TGTGCCAGTAGTATAGCGCACAGGGGGCGAGAGACCCAGTACTTC. Amino acid sequence: CASSIAHRGRETQYF.

The chain links TRBV12-5 to TRBJ1-6; TRBD1 aligns across 7 bases. CDR3 length: 13 residues. The germline V gene has CDR1 LGHNT and CDR2 FRNRAP. V gave up 6 bases and J gave up 9 bases; unmatched junction bases: 5. DNA for the CDR3: TGTGCTAGTGGAATGACAGGGAGTTCACCCCTCCACTTT. This gives the protein CASGMTGSSPLHF.

The chain is built from TRBV29-1 and TRBJ2-1; D could derive from TRBD1 or TRBD2 (5 bases each). The CDR3 consists of 16 residues. Trimming cost V 6 bases and J 0 bases, with 18 bases left between them. CDR1 is SQVTM, CDR2 ANQGSEA, per germline. The CDR3 region has the DNA TGCAGCGTAAAGTCAGAGGGGACCCGCTCCTACAATGAGCAGTTCTTC. This sequence encodes CSVKSEGTRSYNEQFF.

V gene TRBV7-2 combines with J gene TRBJ1-1; D is possibly TRBD1 (6 bases). Germline V gene data show CDR1 as SGHTA and CDR2 as FQGNSA. The CDR3 runs 13 residues. The V end was cut by 7 bases, the J end by 5 bases, with 14 bases between. The CDR3 region is CASTSGARTEAFF. DNA for the CDR3: TGTGCCAGCACCTCAGGGGCACGGACTGAAGCTTTCTTT.

The J gene is TRBJ2-1, the V gene TRBV9, with 7 positions matching TRBD2. The CDR3 has 13 residues. The ends lost 4 bases at V and 8 bases at J; junction bases unmatched: 6. Germline CDR1 SGDLS, CDR2 YYNGEE. The CDR3 region has the DNA TGTGCCAGCAGCTCGACTAGCCGCGATGAGCAGTTCTTC. It encodes CASSSTSRDEQFF.

This rearrangement joins TRBV7-2 to TRBJ1-6; the D is unclear. The V and J ends lost 5 bases and 13 bases respectively, with 12 bases between them. Germline CDR1 and CDR2: SGHTA and FQGNSA. The CDR3 is made up of 12 amino acids. DNA for the CDR3: TGTGCCAGCAGCCCCCGCGCCGAGCCCCTCCACTTT. Protein sequence: CASSPRAEPLHF.

The chain recombines TRBV5-1 with TRBJ2-7; D uncertain. Germline-derived CDR1 and CDR2 are SGHRS and YFSETQ. V was cut by 1 base and J by 3 bases, with 11 bases left in between. The CDR3 sequence is 14 residues long. Here the CDR3 DNA reads TGCGCCAGCAGCTTGCCACCACCGAGCTACGAGCAGTACTTC. This translates into CASSLPPPSYEQYF.

Of note for this clone: The identical CDR3 is also encoded by other nucleotide sequences in the sample. The CDR3 here is CASSLGPANTEAFF. In DNA, the CDR3 is TGTGCCAGCAGCTTAGGCCCAGCGAACACTGAAGCTTTCTTT. The V gene is TRBV7-2, the J gene TRBJ1-1; no definite D call. V lost 1 base, J lost 1 base, and 7 bases lay in between. The V gene's germline CDR1 is SGHTA and CDR2 FQGNSA. The length of the CDR3 is 14 residues.

This chain connects TRBV12-2 to TRBJ1-1. TRBV12-2 corresponds to a pseudogene. CDR3 length: 18 amino acids. CDR3 amino acids: CASRFRELRVVGNTEAFF. CDR3 coding DNA: TGTGCAAGTCGCTTTCGTGAGTTAAGGGTGGTGGGGAACACTGAAGCTTTCTTT.

CDR3 coding DNA: TGTGCCAGTAGTATCTCAACCGCACGGGAGACCCAGTACTTC. This sequence encodes CASSISTARETQYF. V gene TRBV19 combines with J gene TRBJ2-5; no definite D call. The V gene lost 3 bases and the J gene lost 5 bases, with 13 bases spanning the gap. CDR3 length equals 14 residues. CDR1 and CDR2 (germline): LNHDA, SQIVND (reference sequence).

The gene calls are TRBV5-6 and TRBJ2-1; 11 bases line up with TRBD2. J gave up 7 bases and V 4 bases, and 1 base lay outside the gene matches. The CDR3 sequence is 13 residues long. Per the germline V gene, CDR1 is SGHDT and CDR2 is YYEEEE. The CDR3 loop reads CASSRLAGNEQFF. The CDR3 DNA follows: TGTGCCAGCAGCAGACTAGCGGGGAATGAGCAGTTCTTC.

V is TRBV6-5 and J is TRBJ1-5; no clear D gene. CDR3 size: 15 residues. Germline V CDR1 and CDR2: MNHEY, SVGAGI. Trimming stripped 2 bases from V and 0 bases from J, with 8 bases between. The CDR3: CASSYHFGSNQPQHF. The CDR3 DNA reads TGTGCCAGCAGTTACCACTTCGGTAGCAATCAGCCCCAGCATTTT.

This clone was recorded a few times. CDR3 in amino acids: CASSDTHRELFF. The DNA for the CDR3 is TGTGCCAGCAGTGATACCCACCGGGAGCTGTTTTTT. J is TRBJ2-2 and V is TRBV6-1; D is unresolved. With 3 bases removed from V and 9 bases from J, the gap between germline ends came to 8 bases. The V gene's germline CDR1 is MNHNS and CDR2 SASEGT. The CDR3 is 12 residues long.

This clone qualifies as medium-sized (0.01 to 0.1%). The CDR3 bases are TGCAGCGTTGAACAGGGGGCGCGTGGCTACACCTTC. Translating gives CSVEQGARGYTF. The chain carries TRBV29-1 and TRBJ1-2; 8 bases are a match to TRBD1. V lost 2 bases and J lost 7; bases outside the gene matches: 3. The CDR3 has 12 residues. CDR1 SQVTM and CDR2 ANQGSEA come from the germline V gene.

Points on this clone: At one of its ends the junction is not consistent with the germline gene, which may arise from a read error. This sample also contains other DNA sequences that code for the same CDR3. This chain connects TRBV6-5 to TRBJ1-2; possibly TRBD1 for D (5 bases). CDR1 MNHEY and CDR2 SVGAGI come from the germline V gene. The CDR3 has 15 amino acids. The CDR3: CASRVSGFQGLGYTF. In DNA, the CDR3 is TGCGCCAGCAGAGTTAGTGGTTTTCAGGGCTTAGGCTACACCTTC.

A few counts support this clone. The gene calls are TRBV7-2 and TRBJ1-1; a possible D gene is TRBD1 (5 bases). V was shortened by 5 bases and J by 7 bases, with 14 bases between the two germline ends. Germline V gives CDR1 SGHTA, CDR2 FQGNSA. The CDR3 extends over 13 amino acids. CDR3 region: CASSARQLLEAFF. CDR3 sequence (DNA): TGTGCCAGCAGCGCCCGACAGCTACTTGAAGCTTTCTTT.

The genes are TRBV7-3 and TRBJ1-2; 8 positions agree with TRBD1. Germline CDR1 is SGHTA and CDR2 is FQGTGA. Unmatched junction bases numbered 4, after V lost 5 bases and J lost 5 bases. This CDR3 has 13 amino acids. The CDR3 is CASSADRGYGYTF. CDR3 DNA: TGTGCCAGCAGCGCAGACAGGGGTTATGGCTACACCTTC.

The chain employs TRBV7-2 and TRBJ2-3; D is uncertain. Trimming cost V 2 bases and J 5 bases, with 14 bases left between them. The V gene's germline CDR1 is SGHTA and CDR2 FQGNSA. CDR3 length equals 15 residues. As DNA, the CDR3 is TGTGCCAGCAGCTTAAGTGACACCTCGGGAGATACGCAGTATTTT. Translation: CASSLSDTSGDTQYF.

The rearrangement links TRBV5-1 to TRBJ1-1; 7 bases map to TRBD1. CDR1 is SGHRS and CDR2 is YFSETQ in the germline V gene. The CDR3 is 15 amino acids. Trimming at V came to 4 bases and at J to 0 bases, leaving 6 bases not matched to a gene. CDR3 bases: TGCGCCAGCAGCCCGGGACAGCACATGAACACTGAAGCTTTCTTT. Translation gives CASSPGQHMNTEAFF.